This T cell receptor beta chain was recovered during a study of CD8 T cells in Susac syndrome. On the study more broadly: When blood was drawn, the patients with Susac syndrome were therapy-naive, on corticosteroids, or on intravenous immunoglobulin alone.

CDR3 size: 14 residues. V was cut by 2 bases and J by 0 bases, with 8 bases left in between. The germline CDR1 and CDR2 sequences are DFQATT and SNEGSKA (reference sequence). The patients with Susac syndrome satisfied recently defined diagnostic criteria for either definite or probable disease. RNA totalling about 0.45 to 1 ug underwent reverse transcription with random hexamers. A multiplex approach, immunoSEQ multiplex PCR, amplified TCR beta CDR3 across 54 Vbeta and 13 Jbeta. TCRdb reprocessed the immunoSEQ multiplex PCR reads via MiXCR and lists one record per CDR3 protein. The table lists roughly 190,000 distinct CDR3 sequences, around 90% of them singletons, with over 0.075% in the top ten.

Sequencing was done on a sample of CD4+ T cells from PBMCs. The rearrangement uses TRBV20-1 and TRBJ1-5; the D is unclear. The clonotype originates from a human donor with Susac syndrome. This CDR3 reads CSARQSYSNQPQHF. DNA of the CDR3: TGCAGTGCTAGACAGAGCTATAGCAATCAGCCCCAGCATTTT.